These T cell receptor beta chains were read from a single sample in a study of PD-1 blockade in classical Hodgkin lymphoma. TCRdb's table, derived via immunoSEQ multiplex PCR, lists solely in-frame clones and lacks some. The table has more than 25,000 clones, 70% seen once. The specimen was peripheral blood mononuclear cells (PBMCs), collected before the second cycle of nivolumab. All receptors come from a human donor with classical Hodgkin lymphoma. CDR3s include the opening cysteine and the closing phenylalanine or tryptophan. Where a row states a size, it is once, few, many or the class of an expanded clone; other rows omit it.

v_call | clone_size | cdr3_aa
TRBV28 | NA | CASSLVNYGYTF
TRBV10-3 | NA | CAISAVEGVGYTF
TRBV6-5 | NA | CASIGSGGYTF
TRBV7-9 | NA | CASSLQGFETQYF
TRBV18 | NA | CASSPYPPVFTTNTGELFF
TRBV6-5 | few | CASSPPPVVGNTIYF
TRBV30 | few | CAWSVGAEQYF
TRBV5-4 | once | CASSPGTGGDGYTF
TRBV4-3 | NA | CASSQDWRREGRGYTF
TRBV5-1 | many | CASSLNGDTEAFF
TRBV20-1 | NA | CSASKRDTIYF
TRBV4-3 | NA | CASSRDRGSLSANVLTF
TRBV19 | NA | CASTTRDNWASEKLFF
TRBV30 | NA | CAWSAGTDQPQHF
TRBV28 | NA | CASSLAGGPHRELFF
TRBV7-9 | NA | CASSFGTANTEAFF